The entry below describes one T cell receptor (beta chain). Antigen: not known. The CDR3 contains 15 residues. After removal of 1 base from V and 4 bases from J, the junction contained 5 bases not matched to a gene. CDR1 is SGHTA and CDR2 is FQGNSA in the germline V gene. This specimen comes from a study of T-cell memory formation after mild COVID-19. Findings and limits, study-wide: Cross-reactive memory appears to have joined, as suggested by some responding clones showing up in pre-infection memory. Clones contracting over day 15 to 85 were CD4/CD8 balanced, with later expanders leaning CD4+.

TCR alpha and TCR beta cDNA libraries carrying sample barcodes and UMIs were produced by 5'RACE using constant-segment primers. Each CDR3 protein gets one entry after TCRdb re-called the 5' RACE reads with MiXCR. The sample records about 250,000 distinct CDR3 sequences, 15% being singletons. Source material: PBMCs or a T cell subset sorted from them (not recorded which). The chain links TRBV7-2 to TRBJ1-1; 8 bases map to TRBD1. The TCR originated in an adult woman who had mild COVID-19 (a few samples of this study predate the infection). Cell type and time point are not known. The CDR3 region has the DNA TGTGCCAGCAGCTTAGGGACAGGGTTTTTCACTGAAGCTTTCTTT. Residues: CASSLGTGFFTEAFF.